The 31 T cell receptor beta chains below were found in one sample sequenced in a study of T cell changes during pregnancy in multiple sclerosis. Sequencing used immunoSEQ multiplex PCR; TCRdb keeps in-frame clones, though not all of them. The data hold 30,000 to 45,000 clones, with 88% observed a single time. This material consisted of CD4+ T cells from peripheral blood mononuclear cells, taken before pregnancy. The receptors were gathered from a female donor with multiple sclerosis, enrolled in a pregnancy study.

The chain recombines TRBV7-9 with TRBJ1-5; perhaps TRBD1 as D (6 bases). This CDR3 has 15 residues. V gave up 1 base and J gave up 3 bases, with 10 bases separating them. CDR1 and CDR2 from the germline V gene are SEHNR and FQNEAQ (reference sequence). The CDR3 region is CASSLDAGDNQPQHF. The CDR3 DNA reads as TGTGCCAGCAGCTTAGATGCAGGGGACAATCAGCCCCAGCATTTT.

CDR3 nucleotide sequence: TGTGCCGTTTGTGTCGGGACTAGCGCATACAATGAGCAGTTCTTC. Residues: CAVCVGTSAYNEQFF. This chain links TRBV30 with TRBJ2-1; 10 nucleotides align to TRBD2. The CDR3 has 15 amino acids. In germline, CDR1 is GTSNPN, CDR2 SVGIG (reference sequence). Trimming at V came to 8 bases and at J to 4 bases, leaving 11 bases not matched to a gene. The variable domain in full, completed from reference TRBV30 and TRBJ2-1, reads SQTIHQWPATLVQPVGSPLSLECTVEGTSNPNLYWYRQAAGRGLQLLFYSVGIGQISSEVPQNLSASRPQDRQFILSSKKLLLSDSGFYLCAVCVGTSAYNEQFFGPGTRLTVL.

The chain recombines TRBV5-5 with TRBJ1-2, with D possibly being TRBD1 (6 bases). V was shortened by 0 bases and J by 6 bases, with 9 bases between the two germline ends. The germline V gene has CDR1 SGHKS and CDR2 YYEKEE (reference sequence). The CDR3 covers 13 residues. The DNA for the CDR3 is TGTGCCAGCAGCTTGGGGGGGGGCGATGGCTACACCTTC. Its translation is CASSLGGGDGYTF. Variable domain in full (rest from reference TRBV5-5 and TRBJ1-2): DAGVTQSPTHLIKTRGQQVTLRCSPISGHKSVSWYQQVLGQGPQFIFQYYEKEERGRGNFPDRFSARQFPNYSSELNVNALLLGDSALYLCASSLGGGDGYTFGSGTRLTVV.

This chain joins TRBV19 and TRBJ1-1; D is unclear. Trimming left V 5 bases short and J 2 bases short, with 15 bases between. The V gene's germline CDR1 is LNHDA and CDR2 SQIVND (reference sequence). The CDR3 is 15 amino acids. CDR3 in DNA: TGTGCCAGTAGTGTCGCTTTAGCCGTAAACACTGAAGCTTTCTTT. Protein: CASSVALAVNTEAFF.

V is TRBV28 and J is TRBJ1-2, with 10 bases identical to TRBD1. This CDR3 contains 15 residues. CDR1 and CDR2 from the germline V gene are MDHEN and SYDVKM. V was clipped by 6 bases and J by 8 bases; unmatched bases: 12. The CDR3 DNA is TGTGCCAGCAGCCCCCCGGGACAGGGGAAGACGGGCTACACCTTC. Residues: CASSPPGQGKTGYTF.

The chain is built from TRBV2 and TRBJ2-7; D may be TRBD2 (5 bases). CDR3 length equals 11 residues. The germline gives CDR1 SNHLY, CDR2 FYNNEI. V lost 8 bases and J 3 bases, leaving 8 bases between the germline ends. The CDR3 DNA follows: TGTGCCAGCCGAGGGCTCTACGAGCAGTACTTC. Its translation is CASRGLYEQYF.

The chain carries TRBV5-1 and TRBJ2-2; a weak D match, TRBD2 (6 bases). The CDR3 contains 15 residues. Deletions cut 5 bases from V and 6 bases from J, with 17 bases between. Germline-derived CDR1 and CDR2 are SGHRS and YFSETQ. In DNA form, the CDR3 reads TGCGCCAGCAGTCTTAGGGTTGGAGGGGCCGGGGAGCTGTTTTTT. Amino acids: CASSLRVGGAGELFF.

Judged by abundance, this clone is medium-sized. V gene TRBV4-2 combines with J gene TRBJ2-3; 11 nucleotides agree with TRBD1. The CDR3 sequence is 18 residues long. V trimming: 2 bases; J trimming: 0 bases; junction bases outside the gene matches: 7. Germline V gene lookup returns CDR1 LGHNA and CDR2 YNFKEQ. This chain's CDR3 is CASSQRQGTGGSTDTQYF. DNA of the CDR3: TGTGCCAGCAGCCAAAGACAAGGGACAGGGGGGAGCACAGATACGCAGTATTTT.

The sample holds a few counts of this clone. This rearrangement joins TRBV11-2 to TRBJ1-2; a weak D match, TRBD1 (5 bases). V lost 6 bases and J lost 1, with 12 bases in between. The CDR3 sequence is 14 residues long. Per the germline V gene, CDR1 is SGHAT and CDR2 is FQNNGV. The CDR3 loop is CASSIRGGNYGYTF. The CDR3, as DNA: TGTGCCAGCAGTATTAGGGGTGGTAACTATGGCTACACCTTC.

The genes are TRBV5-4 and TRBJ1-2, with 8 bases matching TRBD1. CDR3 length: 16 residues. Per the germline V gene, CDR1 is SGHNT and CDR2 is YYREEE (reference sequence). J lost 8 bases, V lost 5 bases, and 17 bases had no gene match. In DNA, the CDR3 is TGTGCCAGCAGACCCGTGGGGGCAGGGGGCAGGGGCGGCTACACCTTC. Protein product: CASRPVGAGGRGGYTF.

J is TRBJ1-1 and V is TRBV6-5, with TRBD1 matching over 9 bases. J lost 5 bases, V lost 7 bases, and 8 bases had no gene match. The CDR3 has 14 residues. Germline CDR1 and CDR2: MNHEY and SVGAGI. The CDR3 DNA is TGTGCCAGCAAACTAACAGGGGGCTATACTGAAGCTTTCTTT. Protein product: CASKLTGGYTEAFF.

CDR3 nucleotide sequence: TGTGCCAGTAGTAGCCGACTAGCCCAAGAGACCCAGTACTTC. Translating gives CASSSRLAQETQYF. V and J are TRBV19 and TRBJ2-5; 7 nucleotides agree with TRBD2. After removal of 4 bases from V and 1 base from J, the junction contained 3 bases not matched to a gene. This CDR3 has 14 amino acids. Germline CDR1 reads LNHDA; CDR2 reads SQIVND (reference sequence).

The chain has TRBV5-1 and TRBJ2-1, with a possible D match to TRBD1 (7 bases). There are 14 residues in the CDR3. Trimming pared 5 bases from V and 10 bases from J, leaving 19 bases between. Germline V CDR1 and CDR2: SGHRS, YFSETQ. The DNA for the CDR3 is TGCGCCAGCAGGTTGCAGGGGGGTGGGGAGGAGCAGTTCTTC. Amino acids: CASRLQGGGEEQFF.

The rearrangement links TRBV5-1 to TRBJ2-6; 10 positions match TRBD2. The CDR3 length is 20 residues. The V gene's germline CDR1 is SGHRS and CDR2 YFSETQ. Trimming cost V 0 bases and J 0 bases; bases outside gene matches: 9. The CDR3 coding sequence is TGCGCCAGCAGCTTGGTCGGACTAGCGGCCCAGAGCTCTGGGGCCAACGTCCTGACTTTC. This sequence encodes CASSLVGLAAQSSGANVLTF.

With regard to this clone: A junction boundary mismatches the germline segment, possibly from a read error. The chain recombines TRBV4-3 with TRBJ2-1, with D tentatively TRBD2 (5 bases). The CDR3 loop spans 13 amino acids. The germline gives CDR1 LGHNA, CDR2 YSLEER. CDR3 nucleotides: TGCGCCAGCAGCCAAGATCCAGGTTTAGCGCTCATCTTC. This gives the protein CASSQDPGLALIF.

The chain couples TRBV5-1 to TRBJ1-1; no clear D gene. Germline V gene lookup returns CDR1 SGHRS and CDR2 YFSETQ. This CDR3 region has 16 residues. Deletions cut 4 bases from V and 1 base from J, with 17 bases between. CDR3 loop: CASSPYRGRGNTEAFF. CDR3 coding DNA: TGCGCCAGCAGCCCATACAGAGGGCGCGGGAACACTGAAGCTTTCTTT.

CDR3 amino acids: CASSLSGGQQETQYF. The CDR3 nucleotides read TGCGCCAGCAGCTTGTCGGGGGGGCAGCAAGAGACCCAGTACTTC. The chain links TRBV5-1 to TRBJ2-5; 8 positions match TRBD2. Germline values: CDR1 SGHRS, CDR2 YFSETQ. Losses at the gene ends were 1 base for V and 2 bases for J; bases not matched to a gene: 4. CDR3 size: 15 residues.

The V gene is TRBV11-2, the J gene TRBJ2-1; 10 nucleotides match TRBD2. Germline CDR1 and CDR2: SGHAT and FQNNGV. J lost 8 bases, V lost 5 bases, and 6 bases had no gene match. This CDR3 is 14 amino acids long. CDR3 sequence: CASSLTGTSDEQFF. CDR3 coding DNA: TGTGCCAGCAGCCTAACCGGGACTAGCGATGAGCAGTTCTTC.

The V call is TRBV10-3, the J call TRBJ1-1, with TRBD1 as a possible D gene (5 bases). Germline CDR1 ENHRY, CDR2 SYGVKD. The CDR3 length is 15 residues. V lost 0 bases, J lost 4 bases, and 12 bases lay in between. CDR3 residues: CAISESAGSGTEAFF. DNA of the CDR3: TGTGCCATCAGTGAGTCCGCAGGGTCGGGCACTGAAGCTTTCTTT.

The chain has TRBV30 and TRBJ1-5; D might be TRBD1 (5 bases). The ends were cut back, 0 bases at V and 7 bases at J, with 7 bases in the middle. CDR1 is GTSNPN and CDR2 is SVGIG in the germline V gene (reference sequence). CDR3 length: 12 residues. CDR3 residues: CAWSVEGQPQHF. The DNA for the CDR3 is TGTGCCTGGAGTGTGGAGGGGCAGCCCCAGCATTTT.

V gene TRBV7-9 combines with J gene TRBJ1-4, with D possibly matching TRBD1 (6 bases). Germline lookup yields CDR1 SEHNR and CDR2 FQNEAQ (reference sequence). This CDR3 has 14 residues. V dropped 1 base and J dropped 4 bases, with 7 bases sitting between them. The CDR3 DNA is TGTGCCAGCAGCTTAGGGACAGATAATGAAAAACTGTTTTTT. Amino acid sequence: CASSLGTDNEKLFF.

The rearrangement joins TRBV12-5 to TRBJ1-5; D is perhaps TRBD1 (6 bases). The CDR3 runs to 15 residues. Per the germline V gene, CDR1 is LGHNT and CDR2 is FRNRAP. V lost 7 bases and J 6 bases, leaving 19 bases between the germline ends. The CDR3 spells CASVQDRWDGQPQHF. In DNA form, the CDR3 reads TGTGCTAGTGTCCAGGACAGATGGGATGGTCAGCCCCAGCATTTT.

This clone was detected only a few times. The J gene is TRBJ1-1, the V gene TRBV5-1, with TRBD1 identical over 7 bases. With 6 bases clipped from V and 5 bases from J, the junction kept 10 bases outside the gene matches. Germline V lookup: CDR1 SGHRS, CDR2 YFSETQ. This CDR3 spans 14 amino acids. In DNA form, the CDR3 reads TGCGCCAGCACCTTCATCGCAGGGGGGACTGAAGCTTTCTTT. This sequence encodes CASTFIAGGTEAFF. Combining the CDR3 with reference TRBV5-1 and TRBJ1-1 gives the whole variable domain KAGVTQTPRYLIKTRGQQVTLSCSPISGHRSVSWYQQTPGQGLQFLFEYFSETQRNKGNFPGRFSGRQFSNSRSEMNVSTLELGDSALYLCASTFIAGGTEAFFGQGTRLTVV.

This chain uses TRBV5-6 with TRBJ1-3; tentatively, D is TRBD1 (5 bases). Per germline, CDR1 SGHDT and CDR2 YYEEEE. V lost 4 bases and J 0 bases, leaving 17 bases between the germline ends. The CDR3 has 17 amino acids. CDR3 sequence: CASSPGGPSTSGNTIYF. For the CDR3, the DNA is TGTGCCAGCAGCCCGGGGGGACCCTCCACCTCTGGAAACACCATATATTTT. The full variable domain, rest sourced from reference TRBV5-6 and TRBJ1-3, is DAGVTQSPTHLIKTRGQQVTLRCSPKSGHDTVSWYQQALGQGPQFIFQYYEEEERQRGNFPDRFSGHQFPNYSSELNVNALLLGDSALYLCASSPGGPSTSGNTIYFGEGSWLTVV.

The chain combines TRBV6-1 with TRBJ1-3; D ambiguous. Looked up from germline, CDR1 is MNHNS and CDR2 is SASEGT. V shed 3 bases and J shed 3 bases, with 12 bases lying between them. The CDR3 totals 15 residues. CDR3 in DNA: TGTGCCAGCAGTGATCTCACAGTTCTTGGAAACACCATATATTTT. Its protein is CASSDLTVLGNTIYF.

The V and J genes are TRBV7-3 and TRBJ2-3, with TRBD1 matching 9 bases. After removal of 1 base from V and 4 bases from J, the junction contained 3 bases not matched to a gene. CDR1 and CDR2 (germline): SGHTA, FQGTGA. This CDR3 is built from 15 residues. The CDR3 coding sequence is TGTGCCAGCAGCTTAATGGGACAGGGACCAGATACGCAGTATTTT. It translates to CASSLMGQGPDTQYF.

CDR3 in DNA: TGTGCCTGGAGTTTATCGGTGTACGAGCAGTACTTC. It specifies CAWSLSVYEQYF. The genes are TRBV30 and TRBJ2-7; D remains ambiguous. CDR3 length: 12 amino acids. Germline V gene lookup returns CDR1 GTSNPN and CDR2 SVGIG (reference sequence). V was pared by 2 bases and J by 4 bases, with 9 bases between.

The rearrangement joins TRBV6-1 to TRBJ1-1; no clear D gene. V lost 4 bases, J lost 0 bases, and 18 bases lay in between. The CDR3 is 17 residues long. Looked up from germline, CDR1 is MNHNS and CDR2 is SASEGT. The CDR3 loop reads CASSVFPKSAVNTEAFF. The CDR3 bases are TGTGCCAGCAGTGTGTTCCCAAAATCGGCGGTGAACACTGAAGCTTTCTTT.

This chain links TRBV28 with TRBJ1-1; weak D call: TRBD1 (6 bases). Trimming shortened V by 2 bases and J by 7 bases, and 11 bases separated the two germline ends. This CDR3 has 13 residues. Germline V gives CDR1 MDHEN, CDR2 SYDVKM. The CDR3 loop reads CASSLTTGHEAFF. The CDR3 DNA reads TGTGCCAGCAGTTTAACGACAGGCCATGAAGCTTTCTTT.

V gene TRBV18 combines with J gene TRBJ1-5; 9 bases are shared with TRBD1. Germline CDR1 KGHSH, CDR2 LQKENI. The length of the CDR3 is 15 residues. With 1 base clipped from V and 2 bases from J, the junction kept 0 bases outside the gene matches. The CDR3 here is CASSPRTGGNQPQHF. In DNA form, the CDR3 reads TGTGCCAGCTCACCACGGACAGGGGGCAATCAGCCCCAGCATTTT. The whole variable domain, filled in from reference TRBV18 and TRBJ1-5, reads NAGVMQNPRHLVRRRGQEARLRCSPMKGHSHVYWYRQLPEEGLKFMVYLQKENIIDESGMPKERFSAEFPKEGPSILRIQQVVRGDSAAYFCASSPRTGGNQPQHFGDGTRLSIL.

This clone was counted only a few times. This CDR3 is CAISEELAWNTGELFF. The CDR3 DNA reads as TGTGCCATCAGTGAAGAACTAGCTTGGAACACCGGGGAGCTGTTTTTT. The chain employs TRBV10-3 and TRBJ2-2; TRBD2 might be the D (6 bases). Germline CDR1 and CDR2: ENHRY and SYGVKD. The CDR3 extends over 16 amino acids. With 3 bases removed from V and 1 base from J, the gap between germline ends came to 12 bases.